The rows below give T cell receptor beta chains drawn from one sample of a study of shared clonotypes between healthy human individuals. Measured with immunoSEQ multiplex PCR; TCRdb has only the in-frame clones, and not every one. The profile shows more than 1,200,000 clones, approximately 98.5% of them singletons. Sequenced material: naive CD4+ T cells sorted from blood. The receptors were gathered from a man aged 30 to 45 in good health. Both conserved end residues are part of each CDR3. D genes are given only for firm matches. Expanded clones are given a class, and other clones once, few, many or no size at all.

D | J | size | V | DNA | CDR3
. | TRBJ2-1 | . | TRBV4-1 | TGCGCCAGCAGCCGCATCGGGACGGCAATCCATGAGCAGTTCTTC | CASSRIGTAIHEQFF
. | TRBJ2-5 | . | TRBV7-6 | TGTGCCAGCAGCCGACTTGGTTCTAGGGGGGGTGAGACCCAGTACTTC | CASSRLGSRGGETQYF
. | TRBJ2-5 | . | TRBV5-1 | TGCGCCAGCAGCTTGGGGGTAGGGGCCCTCAGGGAGACCCAGTACTTC | CASSLGVGALRETQYF
. | TRBJ2-7 | . | TRBV7-2 | TGTGCCAGCAGCTTTGGACTATACGAGCAGTACTTC | CASSFGLYEQYF
TRBD1 | TRBJ1-5 | . | TRBV18 | TGTGCCAGCTCAACAACAGGGGGCGATCAGCCCCAGCATTTT | CASSTTGGDQPQHF
. | TRBJ2-5 | . | TRBV7-9 | TGTGCCAGCAGCTTAGGGACGCAAAGGCAAGAGACCCAGTACTTC | CASSLGTQRQETQYF
. | TRBJ1-5 | . | TRBV5-1 | TGCGCCAGCAGCTTGGCGGCGGGGAAGCAGCCCCAGCATTTT | CASSLAAGKQPQHF
. | TRBJ2-7 | . | TRBV7-9 | TGTGCCAGCAGTAACCGGCGACTTGACGAGCAGTACTTC | CASSNRRLDEQYF
TRBD2 | TRBJ2-1 | . | TRBV7-3 | TGTGCCAGCAGCCCCCTAGCGGGAGGGCCCAATGAGCAGTTCTTC | CASSPLAGGPNEQFF
. | TRBJ1-5 | . | TRBV6-5 | TGTGCCAGCAGTTACTCAGGAGGGACTCAGCCCCAGCATTTT | CASSYSGGTQPQHF
. | TRBJ1-3 | . | TRBV9 | TGTGCCAGCAGCCCCCTAGGGCCAAACACCATATATTTT | CASSPLGPNTIYF
. | TRBJ1-5 | . | TRBV7-2 | TGTGCCAGCAGGGCATCCTTCAATCAGCCCCAGCATTTT | CASRASFNQPQHF
. | TRBJ1-1 | . | TRBV6-6 | TGTGCCAGCAGTCGTGCTAGGTACGGCACTGAAGCTTTCTTT | CASSRARYGTEAFF
. | TRBJ1-5 | . | TRBV7-2 | TGTGCCAGCAGCTTCAAGAGCAATCAGCCCCAGCATTTT | CASSFKSNQPQHF
TRBD1 | TRBJ2-3 | once | TRBV4-3 | TGCGCCAGCAGCCAAGATAATAAGGGGACAGGGCAGGGGAGCACAGATACGCAGTATTTT | CASSQDNKGTGQGSTDTQYF
. | TRBJ2-3 | . | TRBV5-1 | TGCGCCAGCAGCTTGGGAACCTTTGTTTCCGATACGCAGTATTTT | CASSLGTFVSDTQYF
TRBD1 | TRBJ2-7 | . | TRBV27 | TGTGCCAGCAGTCCCGCAACTGCCTCCGGGACAGGGACTAACGAGCAGTACTTC | CASSPATASGTGTNEQYF
TRBD2 | TRBJ2-1 | . | TRBV4-3 | TGCGCCAGCAGCCAAGACTCACTAGCGGGAGGTAGGAATGAGCAGTTCTTC | CASSQDSLAGGRNEQFF
. | TRBJ1-2 | . | TRBV2 | TGTGCCAGCAGTGAGGGACGGACTATTGACTATGGCTACACCTTC | CASSEGRTIDYGYTF
. | TRBJ2-3 | . | TRBV2 | TGTGCCAGTCTACCTTACAGGTCCTCTAGCACAGATACGCAGTATTTT | CASLPYRSSSTDTQYF
. | TRBJ1-2 | . | TRBV5-1 | TGCGCCAGCGGCCCGGCCGGTAACTATGGCTACACCTTC | CASGPAGNYGYTF
TRBD2 | TRBJ2-1 | . | TRBV25-1 | TGTGCCAGCAGTAGGGTAGCGGGAGGGCCGTACAATGAGCAGTTCTTC | CASSRVAGGPYNEQFF
TRBD2 | TRBJ2-1 | . | TRBV19 | TGTGCCAGTAAAGGCGGGAGTGACAATGAGCAGTTCTTC | CASKGGSDNEQFF
. | TRBJ2-7 | . | TRBV27 | TGTGCCAGCAGTTTTCTCTACGAGCAGTACTTC | CASSFLYEQYF
TRBD1 | TRBJ2-3 | . | TRBV5-1 | TGCGCCAGCAGCTTGACAGGGGTCCCCCCAGATACGCAGTATTTT | CASSLTGVPPDTQYF
. | TRBJ2-1 | . | TRBV29-1 | TGCAGCGTTGAGTACGCGACTCCGGATAGCGAGTTCTTC | CSVEYATPDSEFF
. | TRBJ2-3 | . | TRBV5-6 | TGTGCCAGCAGCTTAGGGGTACAGGGTCGGGGAGCAGATACGCAGTATTTT | CASSLGVQGRGADTQYF
. | TRBJ1-1 | . | TRBV6-1 | TGTGCCAGCAGTTTCCCCCCGGGGGTACCTGAAGCTTTCTTT | CASSFPPGVPEAFF
. | TRBJ1-3 | . | TRBV6-5 | TGTGCCAGCAGTTATTGGGACCGAGGATCTGGAAACACCATATATTTT | CASSYWDRGSGNTIYF
. | TRBJ2-7 | . | TRBV5-6 | TGTGCCAGCAGCGACCTAGGGGGGAGCACGTACGAGCAGTACTTC | CASSDLGGSTYEQYF